Each of the 5 T cell receptor beta chains below was sequenced from the same sample in a study of PD-1 blockade in classical Hodgkin lymphoma. The table came from immunoSEQ multiplex PCR; TCRdb's copy has only in-frame clones and leaves some out. The data contain 55,000 to 80,000 clones, roughly 91% of them seen just once; the ten biggest clones take up 7.5% to 9.5%. The patients all showed relapse after autologous stem cell transplantation, while their brentuximab vedotin exposure varied. Sequencing used peripheral blood mononuclear cells (PBMCs), obtained at baseline. The receptors shown here come from a human donor with classical Hodgkin lymphoma.

The gene calls are TRBV4-1 and TRBJ2-2, with D possibly being TRBD2 (6 bases). This CDR3 spans 16 amino acids. The ends were cut back, 0 bases at V and 7 bases at J, with 15 bases in the middle. Germline lookup yields CDR1 MGHRA and CDR2 YSYEKL. The chain's CDR3 is CASSQEFLGGSGELFF. CDR3 DNA sequence: TGCGCCAGCAGCCAAGAGTTCTTAGGAGGGAGCGGGGAGCTGTTTTTT.

The chain carries TRBV9 and TRBJ2-7; D is undetermined. CDR3 size: 13 residues. Germline-derived CDR1 and CDR2 are SGDLS and YYNGEE. V was shortened by 4 bases and J by 1 base, with 9 bases between the two germline ends. This CDR3 reads CASSPYSSYEQYF. Written as DNA, the CDR3 is TGTGCCAGCAGCCCATACTCTTCCTACGAGCAGTACTTC.

The rearrangement joins TRBV7-8 to TRBJ2-3, with 10 bases identical to TRBD1. The J segment lost 0 bases and the V segment lost 5 bases, leaving 14 bases of the junction unmatched. From germline, CDR1 is SGHVS and CDR2 FQNEAQ. The CDR3 totals 19 residues. Here the CDR3 reads CASSGPDSRQGASTDTQYF. For the CDR3, the DNA is TGTGCCAGCAGCGGACCGGACTCCCGACAGGGGGCAAGCACAGATACGCAGTATTTT.

This clone was detected only once. The chain couples TRBV7-4 to TRBJ1-2; TRBD1 matches 9 bases. The germline V gene has CDR1 SGHVT and CDR2 SQSDAQ. Losses at the gene ends were 0 bases for V and 8 bases for J; bases not matched to a gene: 4. The CDR3 sequence is 14 residues long. The DNA of the CDR3 is TGTGCCAGCAGCTTAGCCGACAGGGGGGGAGGCTACACCTTC. Translation: CASSLADRGGGYTF.

This sequence joins TRBV5-6 and TRBJ2-2; no clear D gene. Trimming took off 3 bases at V and 5 bases at J, with 8 bases between the two ends. Germline V lookup: CDR1 SGHDT, CDR2 YYEEEE. The CDR3 is made up of 13 amino acids. The CDR3 here is CASSSTPTGELFF. The DNA for the CDR3 is TGTGCCAGCAGCTCGACTCCGACCGGGGAGCTGTTTTTT.